This T cell receptor (beta chain) comes out of a study of CD8 T cells in ankylosing spondylitis. Trimming took 6 bases from V and 1 from J, leaving 10 bases between them. CDR1 is KGHDR, CDR2 SFDVKD, per germline. The CDR3 is made up of 14 amino acids. Study observations and caveats: Disease-linked clones had a CD8+ phenotype and relatively low frequency in peripheral blood. From matched ankylosing spondylitis synovial fluid, disease-linked clones were reportedly recovered at significantly enriched levels.

This clonotype turned up a few times. Its antigen is not identified. By quantitative 5'-RACE with molecular barcodes, the TCR beta libraries were made. TCRdb re-analysed the 5' RACE reads in MiXCR, keeping a single row per CDR3 protein. Seen here are approximately 190,000 distinct CDR3 sequences, about an eighth observed once, and the top ten hold approximately 9.9%. This receptor was taken from a female donor with ankylosing spondylitis or in good health (not recorded which). The chain links TRBV24-1 to TRBJ2-3, with a weak D call TRBD2 (5 bases). Source material: blood, either unsorted or a sorted T cell fraction (not recorded which). The CDR3 spells CATSFGGGTDTQYF. DNA of the CDR3: TGTGCCACCAGTTTCGGAGGCGGCACAGATACGCAGTATTTT.